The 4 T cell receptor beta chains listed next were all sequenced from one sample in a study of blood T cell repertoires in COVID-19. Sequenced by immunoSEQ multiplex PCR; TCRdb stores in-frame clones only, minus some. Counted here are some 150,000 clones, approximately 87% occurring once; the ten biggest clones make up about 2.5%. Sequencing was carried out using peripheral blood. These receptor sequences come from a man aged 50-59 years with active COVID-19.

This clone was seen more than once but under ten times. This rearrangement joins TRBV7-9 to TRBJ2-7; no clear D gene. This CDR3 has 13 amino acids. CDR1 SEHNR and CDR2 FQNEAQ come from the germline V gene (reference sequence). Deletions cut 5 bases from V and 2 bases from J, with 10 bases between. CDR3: CASSPALAYEQYF. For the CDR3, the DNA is TGTGCCAGCAGCCCGGCGCTAGCCTACGAGCAGTACTTC.

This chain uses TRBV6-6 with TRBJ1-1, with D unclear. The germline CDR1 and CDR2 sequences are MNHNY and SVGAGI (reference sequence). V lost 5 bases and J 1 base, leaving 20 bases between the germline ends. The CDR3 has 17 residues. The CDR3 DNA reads TGTGCCAGCAGTCTACGCCCTCTCGGAACGGGGAACACTGAAGCTTTCTTT. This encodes CASSLRPLGTGNTEAFF.

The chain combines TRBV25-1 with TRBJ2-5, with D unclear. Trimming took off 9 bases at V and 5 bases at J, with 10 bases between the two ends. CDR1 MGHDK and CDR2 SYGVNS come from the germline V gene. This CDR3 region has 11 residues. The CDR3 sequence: CASSSAETQYF. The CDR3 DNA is TGTGCCAGTTCCTCCGCGGAGACCCAGTACTTC.

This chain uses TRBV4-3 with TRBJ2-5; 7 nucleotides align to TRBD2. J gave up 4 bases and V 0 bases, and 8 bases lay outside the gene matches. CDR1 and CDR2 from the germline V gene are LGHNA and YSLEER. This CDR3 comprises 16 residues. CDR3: CASSQDRGLAAETQYF. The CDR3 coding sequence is TGCGCCAGCAGCCAAGATCGAGGCCTAGCGGCAGAGACCCAGTACTTC.